This T cell receptor beta chain was sequenced during a study of T cell responses to AZD1222 COVID-19 vaccine. Study-wide results and limits: The study sampled repertoires only after the peak T cell response. The span of vaccine-associated CD4 TCRs extended across spike, with dominance at 160-218 and 743-854.

The table came from immunoSEQ multiplex PCR; TCRdb's copy has only in-frame clones and leaves some out. The repertoire holds 150,000 to 200,000 clones, with 94% as singletons. Worth noting for this clone: Its target is unknown.

The V and J ends lost 0 bases and 15 bases respectively, with 15 bases between them. Germline loops: CDR1 SGHVS, CDR2 FQNEAQ. This CDR3 spans 13 amino acids. Source: peripheral blood, taken 28 days after the second AZD1222 dose. J is TRBJ2-1 and V is TRBV7-8; D is ambiguous. This sequence was found in an adult who received the AZD1222 COVID-19 vaccine. The CDR3 protein is CASSLAGYAFGFF. CDR3 in DNA: TGTGCCAGCAGCTTAGCAGGCTACGCCTTCGGGTTCTTC.